This T cell receptor (beta chain) is drawn from a study of T cells in Graves' hyperthyroidism and ophthalmopathy. Lactation, pregnancy, other autoimmune disease or uncontrolled infection led to exclusion of patients. This clonotype was counted once. RNA transcripts served as the template for amplifying TCR beta CDR3 regions. HTBI primers were the set used in a first-round RT-PCR of the TCR CDR3. Each CDR3 protein gets one entry after TCRdb re-called the multiplex PCR reads with MiXCR. The table shows over 500,000 distinct CDR3 sequences, with 46% occurring only once. Sequencing used peripheral blood or thyroid tissue (not recorded which). This TCR was recovered from an adult woman with Graves' disease, either hyperthyroidism or ophthalmopathy (not recorded which).

The CDR3, as DNA: TGCGCCAGCAGCGAGGGATCCGGGACAGGGGTTTCACCCCTCCACTTT. Translated, it gives CASSEGSGTGVSPLHF. V and J are TRBV5-1 and TRBJ1-6; TRBD1 aligns across 10 bases. Germline V gives CDR1 SGHRS, CDR2 YFSETQ. This CDR3 has 16 amino acids. J was trimmed by 9 bases and V by 4 bases; bases with no gene match: 10.